This TCR beta chain derives from a study of T cell clonotyping in hematopoietic cell transplantation. The assay was immunoSEQ multiplex PCR, and TCRdb's table has in-frame clones only and misses some. The table lists some 29,000 clones, roughly 80% of them singletons. Germline assignment: CDR1 MGHRA and CDR2 YSYEKL. Trimming cost V 2 bases and J 2 bases, with 15 bases left between them. This CDR3 spans 16 amino acids. Time point here: recipient sample about 28 days before transplant, after cytoreduction. This rearrangement joins TRBV4-1 to TRBJ2-5; D unclear. Sequenced here: peripheral blood mononuclear cells, sampled before stem cell transplant. The source is a woman in her 30s with chronic myeloid leukemia. Some clones in this sample may be carry-over from other donors' samples. CDR3 amino acids: CASSQTPGREQETQYF. CDR3 in DNA: TGCGCCAGCAGCCAAACGCCAGGAAGAGAACAAGAGACCCAGTACTTC.